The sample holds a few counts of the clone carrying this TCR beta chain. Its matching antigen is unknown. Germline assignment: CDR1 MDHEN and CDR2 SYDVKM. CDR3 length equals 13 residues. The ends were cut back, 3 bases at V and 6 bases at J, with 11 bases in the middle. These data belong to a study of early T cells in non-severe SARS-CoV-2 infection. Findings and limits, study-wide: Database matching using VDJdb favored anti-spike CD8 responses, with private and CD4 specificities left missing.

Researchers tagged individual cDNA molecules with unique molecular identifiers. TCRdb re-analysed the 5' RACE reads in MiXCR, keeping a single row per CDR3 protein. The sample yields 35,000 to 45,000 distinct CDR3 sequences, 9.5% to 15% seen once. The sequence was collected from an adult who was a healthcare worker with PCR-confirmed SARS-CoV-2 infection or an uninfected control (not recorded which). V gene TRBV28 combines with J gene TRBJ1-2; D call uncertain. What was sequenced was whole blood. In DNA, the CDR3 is TGTGCCAGCAGTTTCGAATTCTCTAATGGCTACACCTTC. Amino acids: CASSFEFSNGYTF.